The clone carrying this T cell receptor (beta chain) appeared once. This record belongs to a study of cytomegalovirus exposure and HLA in healthy donors. Trimming removed 3 bases from V and 7 bases from J; junction bases left unmatched: 12. The CDR3 spans 15 residues. Germline CDR1 is LGHNA and CDR2 is YSLEER. The PCR used 60 Vbeta and 13 Jbeta primers. Method: immunoSEQ multiplex PCR; TCRdb's copy keeps in-frame clones and lacks some. The data hold about 170,000 clones, with 60% to 85% observed a single time. This sequence originates from a female donor in good health and CMV-seronegative. The sample consisted of PBMCs. V is TRBV4-3 and J is TRBJ2-7; 7 nucleotides align to TRBD1. CDR3 in amino acids: CASSQLYRDSTEQYF. CDR3 nucleotide sequence: TGCGCCAGCAGCCAGCTTTACCGGGACAGCACAGAGCAGTACTTC.